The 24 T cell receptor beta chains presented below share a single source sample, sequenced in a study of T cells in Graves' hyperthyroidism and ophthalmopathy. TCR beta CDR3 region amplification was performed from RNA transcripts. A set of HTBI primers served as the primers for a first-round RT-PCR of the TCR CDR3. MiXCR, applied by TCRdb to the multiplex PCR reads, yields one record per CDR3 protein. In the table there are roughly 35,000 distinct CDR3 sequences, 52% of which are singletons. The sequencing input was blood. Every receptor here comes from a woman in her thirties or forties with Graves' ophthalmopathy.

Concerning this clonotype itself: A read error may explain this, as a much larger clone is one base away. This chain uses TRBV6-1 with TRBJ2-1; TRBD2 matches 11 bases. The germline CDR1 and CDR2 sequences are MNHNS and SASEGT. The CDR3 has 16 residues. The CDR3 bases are TGTGTCAGCAGTTCTATAGCGGGGGGGCCCTACAATGAGCAGTTCTTC. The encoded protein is CVSSSIAGGPYNEQFF.

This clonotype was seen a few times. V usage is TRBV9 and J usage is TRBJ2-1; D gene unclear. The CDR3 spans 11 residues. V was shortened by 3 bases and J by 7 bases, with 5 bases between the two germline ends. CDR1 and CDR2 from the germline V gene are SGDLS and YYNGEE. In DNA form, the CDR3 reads TGTGCCAGCAGCGACGGGAATGAGCAGTTCTTC. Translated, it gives CASSDGNEQFF. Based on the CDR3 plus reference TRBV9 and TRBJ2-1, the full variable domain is DSGVTQTPKHLITATGQRVTLRCSPRSGDLSVYWYQQSLDQGLQFLIQYYNGEERAKGNILERFSAQQFPDLHSELNLSSLELGDSALYFCASSDGNEQFFGPGTRLTVL.

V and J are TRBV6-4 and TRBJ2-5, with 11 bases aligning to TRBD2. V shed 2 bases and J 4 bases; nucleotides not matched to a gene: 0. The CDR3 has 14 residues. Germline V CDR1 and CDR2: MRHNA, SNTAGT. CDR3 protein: CASSDGLAGETQYF. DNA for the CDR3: TGTGCCAGCAGTGACGGACTAGCGGGAGAGACCCAGTACTTC.

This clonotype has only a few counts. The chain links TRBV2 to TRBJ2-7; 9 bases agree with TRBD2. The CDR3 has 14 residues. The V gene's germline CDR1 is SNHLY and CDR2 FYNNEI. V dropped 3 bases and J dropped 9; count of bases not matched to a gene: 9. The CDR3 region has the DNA TGTGCCAGCAGTGACTCTAGCGGGGTGTCCCGGCAGTACTTC. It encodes CASSDSSGVSRQYF.

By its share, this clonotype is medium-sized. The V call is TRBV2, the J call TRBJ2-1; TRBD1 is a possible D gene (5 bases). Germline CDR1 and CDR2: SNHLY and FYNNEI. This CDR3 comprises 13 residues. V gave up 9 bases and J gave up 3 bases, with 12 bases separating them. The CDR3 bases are TGTGCCAGTAGACAGTGGGGCTACAATGAGCAGTTCTTC. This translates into CASRQWGYNEQFF.

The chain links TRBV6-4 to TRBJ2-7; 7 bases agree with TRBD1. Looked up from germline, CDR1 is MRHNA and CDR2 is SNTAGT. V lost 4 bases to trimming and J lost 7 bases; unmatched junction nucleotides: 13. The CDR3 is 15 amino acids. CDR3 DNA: TGTGCCAGCAGTGCCACAGGGGCGGACACCGGGGAGCAGTACTTC. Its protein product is CASSATGADTGEQYF.

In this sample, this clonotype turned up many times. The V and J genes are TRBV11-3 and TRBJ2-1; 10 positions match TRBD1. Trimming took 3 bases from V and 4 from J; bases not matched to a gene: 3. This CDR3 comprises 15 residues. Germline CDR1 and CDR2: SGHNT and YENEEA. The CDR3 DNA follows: TGTGCCAGCAGCTTCCCGGACAGGGGGTACAATGAGCAGTTCTTC. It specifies CASSFPDRGYNEQFF.

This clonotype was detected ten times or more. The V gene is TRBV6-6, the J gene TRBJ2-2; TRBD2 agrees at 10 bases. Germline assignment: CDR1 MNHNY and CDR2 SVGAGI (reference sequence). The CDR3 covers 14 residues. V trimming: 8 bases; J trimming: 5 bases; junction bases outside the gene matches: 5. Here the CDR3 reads CASLLAGRTGELFF. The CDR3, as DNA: TGTGCCAGCCTACTAGCGGGGAGGACCGGGGAGCTGTTTTTT.

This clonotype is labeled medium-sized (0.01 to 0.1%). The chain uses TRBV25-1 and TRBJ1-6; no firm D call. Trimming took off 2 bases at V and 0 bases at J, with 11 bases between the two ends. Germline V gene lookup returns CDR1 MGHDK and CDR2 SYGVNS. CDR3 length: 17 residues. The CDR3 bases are TGTGCCAGCAGTGAACAGAGCCTTAGCTCCTATAATTCACCCCTCCACTTT. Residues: CASSEQSLSSYNSPLHF.

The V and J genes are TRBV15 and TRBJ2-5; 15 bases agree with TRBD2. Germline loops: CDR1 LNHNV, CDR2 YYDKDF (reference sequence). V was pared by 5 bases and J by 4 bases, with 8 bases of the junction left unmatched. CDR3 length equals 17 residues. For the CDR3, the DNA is TGTGCCACCAGCTTCGGACTAGCGGGGGGGCCGGGAGAGACCCAGTACTTC. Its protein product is CATSFGLAGGPGETQYF.

The CDR3 bases are TGTGCCAGTAGTAGGGACAGGGGGGGGACTGAAGCTTTCTTT. This encodes CASSRDRGGTEAFF. The chain is built from TRBV19 and TRBJ1-1; 11 bases are shared with TRBD1. The CDR3 is made up of 14 amino acids. Germline V gives CDR1 LNHDA, CDR2 SQIVND (reference sequence). V was pared by 4 bases and J by 5 bases, with 3 bases of the junction left unmatched.

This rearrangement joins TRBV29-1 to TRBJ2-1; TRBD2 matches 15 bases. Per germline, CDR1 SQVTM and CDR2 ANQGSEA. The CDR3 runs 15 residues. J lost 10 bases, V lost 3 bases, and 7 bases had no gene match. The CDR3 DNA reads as TGCAGCGTTGACTCGGGACTAGCGGGAGGTCGGGAGCAGTTCTTC. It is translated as CSVDSGLAGGREQFF.

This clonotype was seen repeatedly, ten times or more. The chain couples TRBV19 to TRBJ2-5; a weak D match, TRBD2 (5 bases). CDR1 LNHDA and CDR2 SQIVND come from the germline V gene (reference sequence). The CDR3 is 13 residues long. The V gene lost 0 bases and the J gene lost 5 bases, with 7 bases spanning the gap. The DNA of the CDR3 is TGTGCCAGTAGTATAGATCCGGGGGAGACCCAGTACTTC. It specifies CASSIDPGETQYF.

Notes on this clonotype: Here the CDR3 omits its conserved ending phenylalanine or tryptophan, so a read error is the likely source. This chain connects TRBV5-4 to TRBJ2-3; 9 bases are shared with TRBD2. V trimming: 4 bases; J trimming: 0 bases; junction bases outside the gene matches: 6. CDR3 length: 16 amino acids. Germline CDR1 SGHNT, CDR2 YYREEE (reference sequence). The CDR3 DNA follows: TGTGCCAGCAGCCAAGTAACTAGCGGGAGCACAGATACGCAGTATCTT. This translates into CASSQVTSGSTDTQYL.

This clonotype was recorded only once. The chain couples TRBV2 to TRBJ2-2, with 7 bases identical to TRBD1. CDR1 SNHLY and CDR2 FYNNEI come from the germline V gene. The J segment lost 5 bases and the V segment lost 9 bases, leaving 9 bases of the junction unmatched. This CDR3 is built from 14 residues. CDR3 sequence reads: CASAARGITGELFF. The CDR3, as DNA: TGTGCCAGTGCCGCCAGGGGGATTACCGGGGAGCTGTTTTTT.

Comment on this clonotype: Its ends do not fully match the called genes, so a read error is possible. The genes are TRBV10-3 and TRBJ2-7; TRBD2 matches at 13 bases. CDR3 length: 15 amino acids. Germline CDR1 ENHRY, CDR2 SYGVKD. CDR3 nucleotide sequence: TGTGCCATCAGTGAACTAGCGGGAGGGTCGGACGAGCGGTACTTC. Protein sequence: CAISELAGGSDERYF.

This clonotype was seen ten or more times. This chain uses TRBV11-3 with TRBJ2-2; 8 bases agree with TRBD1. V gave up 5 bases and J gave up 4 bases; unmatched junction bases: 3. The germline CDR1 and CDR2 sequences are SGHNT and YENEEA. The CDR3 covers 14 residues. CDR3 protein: CASSRQGLTGELFF. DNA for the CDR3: TGTGCCAGCAGCCGACAGGGGCTCACCGGGGAGCTGTTTTTT.

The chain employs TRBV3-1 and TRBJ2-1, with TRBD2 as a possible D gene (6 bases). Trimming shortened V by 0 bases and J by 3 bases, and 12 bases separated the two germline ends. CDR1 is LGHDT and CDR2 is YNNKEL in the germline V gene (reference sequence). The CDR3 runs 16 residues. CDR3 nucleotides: TGTGCCAGCAGCCAAGATTTAGCGGAGAACTACAATGAGCAGTTCTTC. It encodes CASSQDLAENYNEQFF.

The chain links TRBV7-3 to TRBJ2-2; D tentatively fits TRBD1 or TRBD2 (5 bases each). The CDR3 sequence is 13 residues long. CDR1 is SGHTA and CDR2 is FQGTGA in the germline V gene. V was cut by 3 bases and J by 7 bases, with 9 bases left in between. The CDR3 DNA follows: TGTGCCAGCAGCTTCGGGGCTAACGGGGAGCTGTTTTTT. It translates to CASSFGANGELFF.

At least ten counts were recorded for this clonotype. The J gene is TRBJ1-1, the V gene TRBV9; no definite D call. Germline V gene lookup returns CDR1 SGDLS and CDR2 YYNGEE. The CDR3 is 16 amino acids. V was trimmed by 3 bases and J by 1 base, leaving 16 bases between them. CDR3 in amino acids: CASSAQVGVRNTEAFF. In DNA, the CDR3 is TGTGCCAGCAGCGCCCAAGTCGGAGTTCGGAACACTGAAGCTTTCTTT.

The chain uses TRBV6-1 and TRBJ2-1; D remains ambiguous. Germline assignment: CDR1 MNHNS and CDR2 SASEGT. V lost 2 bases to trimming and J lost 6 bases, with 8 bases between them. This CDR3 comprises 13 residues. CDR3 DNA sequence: TGTGCCAGCAGTGAATACCCCCTCAATGAGCAGTTCTTC. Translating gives CASSEYPLNEQFF.

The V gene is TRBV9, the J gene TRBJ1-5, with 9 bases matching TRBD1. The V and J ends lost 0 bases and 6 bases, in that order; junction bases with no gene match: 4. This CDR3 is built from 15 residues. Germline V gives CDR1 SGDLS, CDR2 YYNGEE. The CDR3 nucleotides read TGTGCCAGCAGCGTAGGACAGGGGGAGGGTCAGCCCCAGCATTTT. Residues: CASSVGQGEGQPQHF.

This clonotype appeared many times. The CDR3 DNA is TGTGCCAGCAGAGACGACAAGAACACTGAAGCTTTCTTT. It codes for CASRDDKNTEAFF. V is TRBV28 and J is TRBJ1-1; the D is unclear. There are 13 residues in the CDR3. Trimming stripped 6 bases from V and 1 base from J, with 9 bases between. Per germline, CDR1 MDHEN and CDR2 SYDVKM.

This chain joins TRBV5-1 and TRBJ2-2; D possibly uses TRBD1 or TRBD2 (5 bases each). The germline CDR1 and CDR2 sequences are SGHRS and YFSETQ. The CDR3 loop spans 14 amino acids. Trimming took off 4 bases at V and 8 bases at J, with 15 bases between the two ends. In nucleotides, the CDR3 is TGCGCCAGCAGCCTCTACGGGGCATCTGGGGAGCTGTTTTTT. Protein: CASSLYGASGELFF.